These 32 T cell receptor beta chains came from one sample sequenced in a study of shared clonotypes between healthy human individuals. The method was immunoSEQ multiplex PCR; TCRdb's version includes in-frame clones alone and lacks a portion of them. The profile shows around 2,100,000 clones, about 95% of them singletons. CD45RO-negative cells were positively selected for CCR7, leaving out terminally differentiated effector memory CD45RA+ cells. The sequencing input was naive CD8+ T cells sorted from blood. The source of these receptors is a man aged 18 to 30 in good health.

This clone was seen a single time. V usage is TRBV5-4 and J usage is TRBJ2-5, with D maybe TRBD1 (5 bases). This CDR3 has 14 amino acids. The germline V and J ends were trimmed by 4 bases and 2 bases, with 12 bases remaining between them. The germline V gene has CDR1 SGHNT and CDR2 YYREEE (reference sequence). In nucleotides, the CDR3 is TGTGCCAGCAGCCCCCAGACAGAGCAAGAGACCCAGTACTTC. Amino acid sequence: CASSPQTEQETQYF.

As for this clone: This specimen includes other DNA sequences encoding the same CDR3. This sequence joins TRBV4-3 and TRBJ2-3; D not certain. Trimming cost V 1 base and J 6 bases, with 5 bases left between them. Germline V gene lookup returns CDR1 LGHNA and CDR2 YSLEER. The CDR3 has 12 residues. The CDR3 region has the DNA TGCGCCAGCAGCCAAGTAGGCGATACGCAGTATTTT. Translated: CASSQVGDTQYF.

The chain links TRBV6-5 to TRBJ2-1, with D unresolved. Germline lookup yields CDR1 MNHEY and CDR2 SVGAGI. The V end lost 4 bases, the J end lost 0 bases, and 13 bases lay between the germline ends. The CDR3 covers 16 residues. CDR3 sequence (DNA): TGTGCCAGCAGTTCCGAAGAATACAGCTCCTACAATGAGCAGTTCTTC. Translated, it gives CASSSEEYSSYNEQFF.

The genes are TRBV10-3 and TRBJ2-2, with D perhaps matching TRBD2 (6 bases). CDR3 length: 17 residues. V was trimmed by 2 bases and J by 0 bases, leaving 13 bases between them. The germline V gene encodes CDR1 ENHRY and CDR2 SYGVKD. The CDR3 reads CAISEAGWPANTGELFF. Here the CDR3 DNA reads TGTGCCATCAGTGAGGCGGGATGGCCGGCGAACACCGGGGAGCTGTTTTTT.

For the CDR3, the DNA is TGTGCCAGCAGTGACTTGGCGGGAGGCTTCACAGATACGCAGTATTTT. This gives the protein CASSDLAGGFTDTQYF. The chain couples TRBV2 to TRBJ2-3, with TRBD2 matching over 8 bases. The CDR3 covers 16 residues. Germline-derived CDR1 and CDR2 are SNHLY and FYNNEI. Trimming took 3 bases from V and 2 from J; bases not matched to a gene: 7.

In this sample, this clone turned up once. The rearrangement uses TRBV7-8 and TRBJ1-2, with 9 positions matching TRBD1. V gave up 8 bases and J gave up 0 bases; unmatched junction bases: 7. Looked up from germline, CDR1 is SGHVS and CDR2 is FQNEAQ. The CDR3 loop spans 15 amino acids. This chain's CDR3 is CASGTGSIANYGYTF. The CDR3 nucleotides are TGTGCCAGCGGGACAGGGAGTATTGCTAACTATGGCTACACCTTC.

The CDR3 coding sequence is TGTGCCAGCAGCCAAGATCCTGGCGAGGGGACAGATACGCAGTATTTT. Protein: CASSQDPGEGTDTQYF. The rearrangement links TRBV4-2 to TRBJ2-3, with D perhaps given as TRBD1 or TRBD2 (5 bases each). CDR3 length: 16 amino acids. Looked up from germline, CDR1 is LGHNA and CDR2 is YNFKEQ. The V end was cut by 0 bases, the J end by 3 bases, with 13 bases between.

The chain combines TRBV4-1 with TRBJ2-1; 11 bases match TRBD2. The CDR3 covers 15 residues. Germline CDR1 is MGHRA and CDR2 is YSYEKL. J gave up 5 bases and V 1 base, and 1 base lay outside the gene matches. The CDR3 spells CASSQVTSGNNEQFF. CDR3 DNA: TGCGCCAGCAGCCAAGTGACTAGCGGGAACAATGAGCAGTTCTTC.

The chain couples TRBV5-8 to TRBJ2-5; 11 bases are a match to TRBD2. In germline, CDR1 is SGHTS, CDR2 YDEGEE. The CDR3 runs 14 residues. V lost 4 bases, J lost 4 bases, and 3 bases stayed unmatched. The CDR3 DNA reads as TGTGCCAGCAGCATAGGACTAGCGGGAGAGACCCAGTACTTC. Translating gives CASSIGLAGETQYF.

The V gene is TRBV2, the J gene TRBJ2-7; 10 nucleotides align to TRBD1. The CDR3 runs 15 residues. With V trimmed by 7 bases and J by 3 bases, 9 bases remained unmatched. Germline V lookup: CDR1 SNHLY, CDR2 FYNNEI. CDR3 DNA: TGTGCCAGCACCATACTAGGACAGGGGGGCTACGAGCAGTACTTC. It codes for CASTILGQGGYEQYF.

This clone was seen just once. The J gene is TRBJ2-2, the V gene TRBV19; D remains unclear. The CDR3 contains 14 residues. Trimming stripped 5 bases from V and 1 base from J, with 8 bases between. Per germline, CDR1 LNHDA and CDR2 SQIVND (reference sequence). CDR3 bases: TGTGCCAGTAGTGTAGGGCTGAACACCGGGGAGCTGTTTTTT. Protein product: CASSVGLNTGELFF.

The chain couples TRBV6-5 to TRBJ2-1; D is perhaps TRBD1 or TRBD2 (5 bases each). V was clipped by 0 bases and J by 2 bases, with 11 bases between them. Germline V gene data show CDR1 as MNHEY and CDR2 as SVGAGI. This CDR3 contains 16 residues. In nucleotides, the CDR3 is TGTGCCAGCAGTTACTCGAACCGGGGCGCCTACAATGAGCAGTTCTTC. This sequence encodes CASSYSNRGAYNEQFF.

The chain has TRBV9 and TRBJ2-3; either TRBD1 or TRBD2 may fit D (6 bases each). The V end lost 4 bases, the J end lost 8 bases, and 11 bases lay between the germline ends. Germline CDR1 is SGDLS and CDR2 is YYNGEE. This CDR3 has 12 residues. DNA of the CDR3: TGTGCCAGCAGCTCAGGAGGGGGTACGCAGTATTTT. Translating gives CASSSGGGTQYF.

This chain joins TRBV27 and TRBJ2-3; 9 bases map to TRBD2. CDR3 length: 16 amino acids. Trimming took 5 bases from V and 4 from J; bases not matched to a gene: 10. The germline CDR1 and CDR2 sequences are MNHEY and SMNVEV (reference sequence). DNA for the CDR3: TGTGCCAGCAGTCCCCACGTAGCGGGAGCGTCAGATACGCAGTATTTT. It specifies CASSPHVAGASDTQYF.

The V gene is TRBV7-9, the J gene TRBJ2-3; D gene uncertain. V was shortened by 5 bases and J by 4 bases, with 16 bases between the two germline ends. The CDR3 runs 15 residues. CDR1 SEHNR and CDR2 FQNEAQ come from the germline V gene (reference sequence). CDR3 nucleotides: TGTGCCAGCAGCGGAGAAGAGGAAGGAGCAGATACGCAGTATTTT. Its translation is CASSGEEEGADTQYF.

A remark on this clone: The sample has other DNA sequences that encode this CDR3 too. The rearrangement links TRBV5-1 to TRBJ2-7; D unresolved. V was pared by 0 bases and J by 3 bases, with 7 bases between. This CDR3 is 13 amino acids long. Germline lookup yields CDR1 SGHRS and CDR2 YFSETQ. The CDR3 nucleotides are TGCGCCAGCAGCTTGGTGGTGGACTACGAGCAGTACTTC. Translating it yields CASSLVVDYEQYF.

The CDR3 DNA reads TGTGCCTGTTCTCCCGGGACTAGCGGTTACGAGCAGTACTTC. This codes for CACSPGTSGYEQYF. The V call is TRBV30, the J call TRBJ2-7; the match to TRBD2 covers 11 bases. The CDR3 sequence is 14 residues long. V was clipped by 6 bases and J by 4 bases; unmatched bases: 8. Germline assignment: CDR1 GTSNPN and CDR2 SVGIG (reference sequence).

The chain employs TRBV4-1 and TRBJ2-7, with TRBD1 matching 7 bases. The CDR3 loop spans 14 amino acids. The V segment lost 2 bases and the J segment 2 bases; nucleotides outside the gene matches: 3. Germline CDR1 MGHRA, CDR2 YSYEKL. In DNA, the CDR3 is TGCGCCAGCAGCCAACTCGGGACAGCCTACGAGCAGTACTTC. This gives the protein CASSQLGTAYEQYF.

This clone was counted a single time. J is TRBJ1-4 and V is TRBV15; D remains ambiguous. The CDR3 loop spans 13 amino acids. Trimming cost V 3 bases and J 0 bases, with 2 bases left between them. Germline CDR1 and CDR2: LNHNV and YYDKDF (reference sequence). The DNA for the CDR3 is TGTGCCACCAGCAGCGCAACTAATGAAAAACTGTTTTTT. This sequence encodes CATSSATNEKLFF.

The chain carries TRBV5-1 and TRBJ2-7; tentatively, D is TRBD2 (6 bases). The CDR3 covers 14 residues. Trimming stripped 4 bases from V and 2 bases from J, with 13 bases between. Germline V gene data show CDR1 as SGHRS and CDR2 as YFSETQ. CDR3 region: CASSKSGPTYEQYF. In DNA form, the CDR3 reads TGCGCCAGCAGCAAGAGCGGGCCTACCTACGAGCAGTACTTC.

The chain has TRBV2 and TRBJ2-1; D could derive from TRBD1 or TRBD2 (5 bases each). Germline V gives CDR1 SNHLY, CDR2 FYNNEI. Trimming shortened V by 3 bases and J by 0 bases, and 18 bases separated the two germline ends. This CDR3 has 18 amino acids. The CDR3 bases are TGTGCCAGCAGTGAGTCCCGGGACGAGCCGGACTCCTACAATGAGCAGTTCTTC. This encodes CASSESRDEPDSYNEQFF.

The chain uses TRBV4-3 and TRBJ1-5, with unresolved D. Germline CDR1 and CDR2: LGHNA and YSLEER. CDR3 length: 16 residues. Trimming removed 0 bases from V and 3 bases from J, with 12 bases in between. As DNA, the CDR3 is TGCGCCAGCAGCCAAGATCAAGCTGGTCTCAATCAGCCCCAGCATTTT. Translating it yields CASSQDQAGLNQPQHF.

Written as DNA, the CDR3 is TGTGCCAGTAGTATATCTTCCAGTGACTATGGCTACACCTTC. This sequence encodes CASSISSSDYGYTF. V is TRBV19 and J is TRBJ1-2; D is uncertain. Germline V gene lookup returns CDR1 LNHDA and CDR2 SQIVND (reference sequence). V was shortened by 2 bases and J by 3 bases, with 10 bases between the two germline ends. The CDR3 length is 14 residues.

The genes are TRBV5-6 and TRBJ2-5; tentatively, D is TRBD1 (6 bases). CDR1 is SGHDT and CDR2 is YYEEEE in the germline V gene. The CDR3 totals 15 residues. Trimming shortened V by 0 bases and J by 5 bases, and 14 bases separated the two germline ends. CDR3 protein: CASSLGGQGSETQYF. The CDR3 DNA reads TGTGCCAGCAGCTTGGGGGGGCAGGGCTCGGAGACCCAGTACTTC.

This sequence joins TRBV9 and TRBJ2-7; 8 bases map to TRBD2. The CDR3 has 17 residues. Germline V CDR1 and CDR2: SGDLS, YYNGEE. The ends lost 0 bases at V and 0 bases at J; junction bases unmatched: 8. The CDR3 DNA reads as TGTGCCAGCAGCGTAGGGGCTAGCGGGCTCAGCTCCTACGAGCAGTACTTC. Its protein product is CASSVGASGLSSYEQYF. Looking up the rest from reference TRBV9 and TRBJ2-7 gives the full variable domain: DSGVTQTPKHLITATGQRVTLRCSPRSGDLSVYWYQQSLDQGLQFLIQYYNGEERAKGNILERFSAQQFPDLHSELNLSSLELGDSALYFCASSVGASGLSSYEQYFGPGTRLTVT.

V gene TRBV20-1 combines with J gene TRBJ2-5; D perhaps matches TRBD1 (6 bases). There are 10 residues in the CDR3. Germline V gene data show CDR1 as DFQATT and CDR2 as SNEGSKA (reference sequence). Trimming removed 7 bases from V and 7 bases from J, with 10 bases in between. The CDR3 sequence: CSDLQGTQYF. CDR3 DNA sequence: TGCAGTGATCTACAGGGGACCCAGTACTTC.

The V gene is TRBV5-1, the J gene TRBJ2-3; D is unclear. V shed 3 bases and J shed 2 bases, with 7 bases lying between them. The CDR3 contains 13 residues. Germline-derived CDR1 and CDR2 are SGHRS and YFSETQ. CDR3 loop: CASSSPLTDTQYF. The CDR3 DNA follows: TGCGCCAGCAGCTCCCCGCTCACAGATACGCAGTATTTT.

This sequence joins TRBV9 and TRBJ1-2, with 9 bases matching TRBD1. CDR1 is SGDLS and CDR2 is YYNGEE in the germline V gene. After removal of 4 bases from V and 3 bases from J, the junction contained 7 bases not matched to a gene. The CDR3 is 15 residues long. The CDR3 loop is CASSPSWTGDYGYTF. CDR3 DNA sequence: TGTGCCAGCAGCCCCAGCTGGACAGGGGACTATGGCTACACCTTC.

The J gene is TRBJ1-1, the V gene TRBV7-6; D call uncertain. Trimming left V 1 base short and J 6 bases short, with 18 bases between. Looked up from germline, CDR1 is SGHVS and CDR2 is FNYEAQ. The CDR3 sequence is 16 residues long. This CDR3 reads CASSLGNRLGVPEAFF. CDR3 sequence (DNA): TGTGCCAGCAGCTTAGGTAACCGCCTTGGAGTTCCTGAAGCTTTCTTT.

The V call is TRBV30, the J call TRBJ1-5; D remains ambiguous. Trimming removed 2 bases from V and 1 base from J, with 12 bases in between. CDR1 is GTSNPN, CDR2 SVGIG, per germline (reference sequence). The length of the CDR3 is 15 residues. CDR3 region: CAWSQDSLSNQPQHF. DNA of the CDR3: TGTGCCTGGAGTCAAGACTCCTTGAGCAATCAGCCCCAGCATTTT.

The CDR3 region is CASSISGPSYNEQFF. In DNA, the CDR3 is TGTGCCAGCAGTATTAGCGGCCCCTCCTACAATGAGCAGTTCTTC. The chain joins TRBV27 to TRBJ2-1; D possibly corresponds to TRBD2 (6 bases). This CDR3 is 15 amino acids long. V lost 5 bases to trimming and J lost 0 bases, with 11 bases between them. The germline V gene has CDR1 MNHEY and CDR2 SMNVEV (reference sequence).

The chain employs TRBV27 and TRBJ2-3; 8 bases are shared with TRBD2. The trim removed 4 bases at V and 2 bases at J, leaving 8 bases unmatched. The CDR3 spans 16 residues. Germline V gene lookup returns CDR1 MNHEY and CDR2 SMNVEV (reference sequence). The CDR3 here is CASSWSAGENTDTQYF. CDR3 coding DNA: TGTGCCAGCAGTTGGTCAGCGGGAGAGAACACAGATACGCAGTATTTT.